A selection of T cell receptor beta chains follows, all from one sample in a study of blood T cell repertoires in COVID-19. The protocol was immunoSEQ multiplex PCR, while the TCRdb copy is restricted to in-frame clones and leaves out a portion. The profile shows 150,000 or so clones, more than 75% of them singletons. Input material: PBMCs or T cells enriched from blood (not recorded which). The receptors shown here come from a woman in her forties or fifties who had recovered from COVID-19. Each CDR3 is given with its conserved first and last residue. A D gene is named only where the DNA matches it firmly. Rows give clone size only sometimes, using once, few, many, or a class for an expanded clone.

d_call,v_call,j_call,cdr3_length,clone_size,cdr3_aa,cdr3_nt
NA,TRBV28,TRBJ1-5,13,NA,CASTGSSNQPQHF,TGTGCCAGCACGGGGAGTAGCAATCAGCCCCAGCATTTT
NA,TRBV7-2,TRBJ2-7,14,NA,CASSLVTGAREQYF,TGTGCCAGCAGCTTAGTGACAGGAGCAAGGGAGCAGTACTTC
NA,TRBV12-3/TRBV12-4,TRBJ1-5,13,once,CASRPTGNQPQHF,TGTGCCAGCAGGCCAACAGGCAATCAGCCCCAGCATTTT
TRBD1,TRBV5-1,TRBJ1-2,14,NA,CASSDTGDLYGYTF,TGCGCCAGCAGTGACACAGGGGATCTCTATGGCTACACCTTC
NA,TRBV7-8,TRBJ2-1,11,NA,CASSPLHEQFF,TGTGCCAGCAGCCCTCTCCATGAGCAGTTCTTC
NA,TRBV2,TRBJ2-5,12,once,CATLERGETQYF,TGTGCCACCTTGGAAAGGGGAGAGACCCAGTACTTC
NA,TRBV9,TRBJ2-2,14,NA,CASTVLANTGELFF,TGTGCCAGCACGGTACTAGCGAACACCGGGGAGCTGTTTTTT
TRBD2,TRBV2,TRBJ2-3,15,NA,CASKLLATSTDTQYF,TGTGCCAGCAAGTTACTAGCGACTAGCACAGATACGCAGTATTTT
NA,TRBV5-1,TRBJ1-1,14,NA,CASSLAAGNTEAFF,TGCGCCAGCAGCTTGGCCGCGGGGAACACTGAAGCTTTCTTT
NA,TRBV3-1/TRBV3-2,TRBJ1-4,16,few,CASSQAPTGLNEKLFF,TGTGCCAGCAGCCAAGCTCCGACAGGCCTTAATGAAAAACTGTTTTTT
NA,TRBV11-2,TRBJ1-6,17,NA,CASSAQDKSSYNSPLHF,TGTGCCAGCAGCGCCCAGGACAAAAGCTCCTATAATTCACCCCTCCACTTT
TRBD2,TRBV28,TRBJ2-7,18,NA,CASSLLFGTSGSSYEQYF,TGTGCCAGCAGTTTACTATTTGGGACTAGCGGGAGCTCCTACGAGCAGTACTTC
NA,TRBV5-1,TRBJ1-3,16,NA,CASSLQPDNSGNTIYF,TGCGCCAGCAGCTTACAGCCGGATAACTCTGGAAACACCATATATTTT
NA,TRBV5-8,TRBJ1-2,14,NA,CASSPPREVYGYTF,TGTGCCAGCAGCCCCCCCAGGGAAGTTTATGGCTACACCTTC
NA,TRBV29-1,TRBJ2-1,10,NA,CSATVNEQFF,TGCAGCGCGACTGTTAATGAGCAGTTCTTC
TRBD1,TRBV10-3,TRBJ2-7,13,NA,CAISAGQGGEQYF,TGTGCCATCAGCGCGGGACAGGGCGGCGAGCAGTACTTC
TRBD1,TRBV11-2,TRBJ1-1,15,NA,CASGKNWDRIGGAFF,TGTGCCAGCGGGAAAAATTGGGACAGGATAGGTGGAGCTTTCTTT
NA,TRBV28,TRBJ1-2,11,NA,CASRTQDLDTF,TGTGCCAGCAGGACCCAAGATTTGGACACATTC
NA,TRBV6-4,TRBJ1-4,14,NA,CASSPGLSNEKLFF,TGTGCCAGCAGCCCGGGACTTTCTAATGAAAAACTGTTTTTT
NA,TRBV28,TRBJ1-1,13,once,CASSRNWNTEAFF,TGTGCCAGCAGCCGCAACTGGAACACTGAAGCTTTCTTT
NA,TRBV2,TRBJ1-2,15,once,CASSVDTRVGYGYTF,TGTGCCAGCAGTGTAGACACCAGGGTGGGCTATGGCTACACCTTC
NA,TRBV3-1/TRBV3-2,TRBJ1-2,16,NA,CASSQIPGTEGSGYTF,TGTGCCAGCAGCCAGATTCCCGGGACGGAGGGTTCAGGCTACACCTTC
TRBD1,TRBV28,TRBJ2-1,14,NA,CASSTRTGRNEQFF,TGTGCCAGCAGTACCAGGACAGGGCGCAATGAGCAGTTCTTC
NA,TRBV2,TRBJ2-3,16,NA,CANQMDAGAGTDTQYF,TGTGCCAACCAGATGGATGCGGGGGCGGGGACAGATACGCAGTATTTT
NA,TRBV5-4,TRBJ1-2,12,NA,CASSTEGYGYTF,TGTGCCAGCAGCACAGAGGGATATGGCTACACCTTC
TRBD2,TRBV7-6,TRBJ2-3,15,NA,CASSPPGGGADTQYF,TGTGCCAGCAGCCCACCTGGGGGGGGAGCAGATACGCAGTATTTT
NA,TRBV6-5,TRBJ2-7,14,NA,CASRRTAISYEQYF,TGTGCCAGCAGGAGGACAGCTATCTCCTACGAGCAGTACTTC
NA,TRBV9,TRBJ1-2,12,NA,CASKAREDGYTF,TGTGCCAGCAAGGCCAGGGAGGATGGCTACACCTTC
NA,TRBV19,TRBJ1-5,14,NA,CASSIARINQPQHF,TGTGCCAGTAGTATAGCGCGGATTAATCAGCCCCAGCATTTT
TRBD1,TRBV24-1,TRBJ1-4,16,NA,CATSEFVTGQGEKLFF,TGTGCCACCAGTGAATTTGTGACAGGGCAAGGGGAAAAACTGTTTTTT
TRBD1,TRBV27,TRBJ1-1,15,NA,CASSLSGTGNTEAFF,TGTGCCAGCAGTTTATCGGGGACAGGGAACACTGAAGCTTTCTTT
TRBD2,TRBV29-1,TRBJ2-7,14,few,CSVRIGGRSYEQYF,TGCAGCGTCCGAATCGGCGGGAGGTCCTACGAGCAGTACTTC
TRBD1,TRBV19,TRBJ1-2,12,NA,CASSFQGDGYTF,TGTGCCAGTAGTTTTCAGGGGGACGGCTACACCTTC
NA,TRBV28,TRBJ2-2,16,NA,CASSLLLGRNTGELFF,TGTGCCAGCAGTTTACTGCTGGGCCGGAACACCGGGGAGCTGTTTTTT
NA,TRBV19,TRBJ1-5,14,NA,CASSTQGGDQPQHF,TGTGCCAGTAGTACGCAGGGTGGGGATCAGCCCCAGCATTTT
NA,TRBV7-2,TRBJ1-6,14,NA,CASSLKRGNSPLHF,TGTGCCAGCAGCTTAAAACGGGGAAATTCACCCCTCCACTTT
NA,TRBV29-1,TRBJ1-1,12,NA,CSGGTKNTEAFF,TGCAGCGGAGGTACCAAGAACACTGAAGCTTTCTTT
NA,TRBV9,TRBJ1-5,14,few,CASGTGGGNQPQHF,TGTGCCAGCGGAACGGGAGGCGGCAATCAGCCCCAGCATTTT
TRBD1,TRBV6-5,TRBJ1-2,14,NA,CASSYSRGQGSATF,TGTGCCAGCAGTTACTCGAGGGGACAGGGCTCGGCCACCTTC